This T cell receptor (beta chain) was identified in a study of early T cells in non-severe SARS-CoV-2 infection. In the study overall: The sequenced material was bulk RNA from unsorted whole blood, and its chains were unpaired.

General study points: Anti-spike CD8 responses were favored by VDJdb matching, which missed private and CD4 specificities.

Individual cDNA molecules received unique molecular identifiers during library preparation. Each CDR3 protein gets one entry after TCRdb re-called the 5' RACE reads with MiXCR. The sample shows tens of thousands of distinct CDR3 sequences, over 15% of them seen only once. The germline V gene encodes CDR1 SGHTA and CDR2 FQGNSA. Trimming shortened V by 3 bases and J by 4 bases, and 10 bases separated the two germline ends. This CDR3 contains 14 residues. As regards this clonotype: Antigen specificity is unknown.

This receptor was obtained from an adult who was a healthcare worker with PCR-confirmed SARS-CoV-2 infection or an uninfected control (not recorded which). The specimen comprised whole blood, sampled at baseline. The chain combines TRBV7-2 with TRBJ2-1; tentatively, D is TRBD2 (5 bases). The CDR3 is CASSFSWRYNEQFF. CDR3 coding DNA: TGTGCCAGCAGCTTTAGTTGGAGGTACAATGAGCAGTTCTTC.